These 29 T cell receptor beta chains were sequenced from one sample in a study of long-term antiretroviral therapy in people with HIV. Survey level was the resolution at which the v3.0 immunoSEQ assay ran. Sequencing used immunoSEQ multiplex PCR; TCRdb keeps in-frame clones, though not all of them. The repertoire holds more than 20,000 clones, with roughly 80% as singletons. Sequencing was performed on unsorted PBMCs, taken about 4 years after starting antiretroviral therapy. Receptors were obtained from a young man with HIV.

This rearrangement joins TRBV29-1 to TRBJ1-4; 8 bases match TRBD1. Germline assignment: CDR1 SQVTM and CDR2 ANQGSEA. The CDR3 is made up of 13 amino acids. V shed 6 bases, J shed 4 bases, and the junction held 4 bases outside the gene matches. CDR3 region: CSVQGAGNEKLFF. The CDR3 DNA reads TGCAGCGTCCAGGGGGCGGGTAATGAAAAACTGTTTTTT.

V usage is TRBV6-1 and J usage is TRBJ2-2; D might be TRBD1 (6 bases). Germline loops: CDR1 MNHNS, CDR2 SASEGT. There are 21 residues in the CDR3. The V gene lost 1 base and the J gene lost 3 bases, with 27 bases spanning the gap. The CDR3 reads CASSEDVILLPRGEDTGELFF. CDR3 in DNA: TGTGCCAGCAGTGAAGACGTTATTCTGCTCCCCAGGGGCGAAGACACCGGGGAGCTGTTTTTT.

This clone has only one observation. The chain is built from TRBV5-4 and TRBJ2-1, with D perhaps TRBD1 or TRBD2 (5 bases each). The germline V gene has CDR1 SGHNT and CDR2 YYREEE (reference sequence). The CDR3 is 16 residues long. V lost 4 bases and J lost 3, with 17 bases in between. CDR3 coding DNA: TGTGCCAGCAGCGGGGGTGAGGACTTACTCTACAATGAGCAGTTCTTC. It encodes CASSGGEDLLYNEQFF.

The genes are TRBV5-4 and TRBJ1-1, with D uncertain. CDR3 length equals 13 residues. CDR1 is SGHNT and CDR2 is YYREEE in the germline V gene (reference sequence). The V and J ends lost 4 bases and 0 bases respectively, with 7 bases between them. CDR3 nucleotides: TGTGCCAGCAGCGCGGGGATGAACACTGAAGCTTTCTTT. Protein: CASSAGMNTEAFF.

The J gene is TRBJ1-5, the V gene TRBV15; a possible D gene is TRBD1 (5 bases). Between the trimmed V and J ends, which lost 0 bases and 9 bases, there was a span of 12 bases. The CDR3 has 14 amino acids. Germline CDR1 LNHNV, CDR2 YYDKDF (reference sequence). The CDR3 loop is CATSRESRAWPQHF. CDR3 bases: TGTGCCACCAGCAGAGAGAGCAGGGCCTGGCCCCAGCATTTT.

This rearrangement joins TRBV15 to TRBJ2-1, with TRBD1 matching 9 bases. With 6 bases clipped from V and 7 bases from J, the junction kept 7 bases outside the gene matches. The germline gives CDR1 LNHNV, CDR2 YYDKDF (reference sequence). The length of the CDR3 is 14 residues. CDR3: CATRLDRGANEQFF. For the CDR3, the DNA is TGTGCCACCAGGCTGGACAGGGGTGCAAATGAGCAGTTCTTC.

The chain carries TRBV18 and TRBJ2-5, with D possibly being TRBD1 (6 bases). The V end was cut by 3 bases, the J end by 0 bases, with 8 bases between. Germline loops: CDR1 KGHSH, CDR2 LQKENI. The CDR3 runs 14 residues. CDR3 loop: CASSPYRDQETQYF. Here the CDR3 DNA reads TGTGCCAGCTCACCCTACAGGGACCAAGAGACCCAGTACTTC.

The chain employs TRBV19 and TRBJ1-3; D may be TRBD1 (5 bases). The CDR3 has 15 amino acids. CDR1 LNHDA and CDR2 SQIVND come from the germline V gene (reference sequence). V gave up 5 bases and J gave up 0 bases, with 11 bases separating them. The DNA for the CDR3 is TGTGCCAGTAGTGGCGCAGGGCTCTCTGGAAACACCATATATTTT. This translates into CASSGAGLSGNTIYF.

The CDR3 DNA reads as TGTGCCAGCAGCTACAGGCTTAGCACAGATACGCAGTATTTT. Residues: CASSYRLSTDTQYF. The V call is TRBV5-4, the J call TRBJ2-3, with D perhaps matching TRBD1 (5 bases). Between the trimmed V and J ends, which lost 3 bases and 0 bases, there was a span of 8 bases. Germline V lookup: CDR1 SGHNT, CDR2 YYREEE (reference sequence). The CDR3 runs 14 residues.

The V gene is TRBV2, the J gene TRBJ2-3; tentatively, D is TRBD2 (5 bases). The germline V gene has CDR1 SNHLY and CDR2 FYNNEI. V lost 6 bases and J 0 bases, leaving 16 bases between the germline ends. The CDR3 is 16 amino acids. The CDR3 nucleotides read TGTGCCAGCAGAAGGTTTAGCGAGCCTAGCACAGATACGCAGTATTTT. The encoded protein is CASRRFSEPSTDTQYF.

This chain connects TRBV7-8 to TRBJ1-4; D might be TRBD1 (5 bases). Germline-derived CDR1 and CDR2 are SGHVS and FQNEAQ. Trimming stripped 1 base from V and 5 bases from J, with 14 bases between. The CDR3 contains 16 residues. In nucleotides, the CDR3 is TGTGCCAGCAGCTTAGAGGCCGGGGGGGGGAATGAAAAACTGTTTTTT. The encoded protein is CASSLEAGGGNEKLFF.

This chain joins TRBV2 and TRBJ2-2; D not certain. The germline gives CDR1 SNHLY, CDR2 FYNNEI. The CDR3 totals 14 residues. The germline V and J ends were trimmed by 6 bases and 1 base, with 9 bases remaining between them. CDR3 sequence reads: CASRGLENTGELFF. The CDR3 DNA sequence: TGTGCCAGCAGGGGTCTAGAGAACACCGGGGAGCTGTTTTTT. The variable domain in full, completed from reference TRBV2 and TRBJ2-2, reads EPEVTQTPSHQVTQMGQEVILRCVPISNHLYFYWYRQILGQKVEFLVSFYNNEISEKSEIFDDQFSVERPDGSNFTLKIRSTKLEDSAMYFCASRGLENTGELFFGEGSRLTVL.

This CDR3 reads CATRKSRGGPYEQYF. The CDR3 DNA sequence: TGTGCCACCAGGAAGAGCCGCGGTGGCCCCTACGAGCAGTACTTC. V and J are TRBV15 and TRBJ2-7; D is ambiguous. V lost 6 bases to trimming and J lost 2 bases, with 17 bases between them. The CDR3 spans 15 residues. Germline CDR1 is LNHNV and CDR2 is YYDKDF (reference sequence).

The chain couples TRBV28 to TRBJ1-4, with 7 bases identical to TRBD1. V lost 5 bases and J lost 7; bases outside the gene matches: 7. Germline values: CDR1 MDHEN, CDR2 SYDVKM. The CDR3 is made up of 14 amino acids. The CDR3 DNA follows: TGTGCCAGCAGTATCAGGGGGTTAAGTGAAAAACTGTTTTTT. Translation gives CASSIRGLSEKLFF.

V gene TRBV7-8 combines with J gene TRBJ2-1; 8 nucleotides line up with TRBD2. Germline trimming cut 5 bases from V and 6 bases from J; bases unmatched to any gene: 12. Germline V gene lookup returns CDR1 SGHVS and CDR2 FQNEAQ. This CDR3 region has 16 residues. CDR3 region: CASSPSLGLAGNEQFF. The CDR3 DNA is TGTGCCAGCAGCCCCAGTCTCGGGCTAGCGGGCAATGAGCAGTTCTTC.

This chain uses TRBV27 with TRBJ2-1; D unresolved. Germline lookup yields CDR1 MNHEY and CDR2 SMNVEV (reference sequence). Between the trimmed V and J ends, which lost 1 base and 4 bases, there was a span of 11 bases. The CDR3 has 15 amino acids. This chain's CDR3 is CASSLLSGNYNEQFF. CDR3 nucleotides: TGTGCCAGCAGTTTATTGTCCGGAAATTACAATGAGCAGTTCTTC.

A note on this clone: The junction departs from the called germline gene at one end, perhaps through a read error. The J gene is TRBJ2-5, the V gene TRBV7-7; 10 nucleotides align to TRBD2. CDR1 and CDR2 from the germline V gene are SSHAT and FNYEAQ (reference sequence). CDR3 size: 15 residues. DNA for the CDR3: TGTGCTAGCAGCCCCCAGCGGGGGGGAGGCGAGACCCAGTACTTC. It codes for CASSPQRGGGETQYF.

This clone was observed a single time. The chain is built from TRBV19 and TRBJ1-4; D might be TRBD1 (5 bases). This CDR3 contains 15 residues. CDR1 LNHDA and CDR2 SQIVND come from the germline V gene (reference sequence). Trimming took off 4 bases at V and 7 bases at J, with 16 bases between the two ends. This CDR3 is CASSNPGTKGEKLFF. DNA of the CDR3: TGTGCCAGTAGTAACCCCGGGACGAAAGGTGAAAAACTGTTTTTT.

The chain has TRBV28 and TRBJ2-7, with 7 positions matching TRBD1. The CDR3 loop spans 14 amino acids. Germline values: CDR1 MDHEN, CDR2 SYDVKM. Trimming at V came to 5 bases and at J to 4 bases, leaving 8 bases not matched to a gene. The CDR3 loop is CASSPTGAGYEQYV. DNA of the CDR3: TGTGCCAGCAGTCCAACAGGGGCCGGTTACGAGCAGTACGTC.

The chain combines TRBV28 with TRBJ2-6; D call uncertain. The CDR3 totals 14 residues. The V and J ends lost 4 bases and 1 base respectively, with 5 bases between them. Germline V gene sequence: CDR1 MDHEN, CDR2 SYDVKM. This chain's CDR3 is CASSYQSGANVLTF. CDR3 DNA sequence: TGTGCCAGCAGTTATCAATCTGGGGCCAACGTCCTGACTTTC. The complete variable domain, with remaining parts taken from reference TRBV28 and TRBJ2-6, reads DVKVTQSSRYLVKRTGEKVFLECVQDMDHENMFWYRQDPGLGLRLIYFSYDVKMKEKGDIPEGYSVSREKKERFSLILESASTNQTSMYLCASSYQSGANVLTFGAGSRLTVL.

The genes are TRBV6-5 and TRBJ2-1; tentative D call: TRBD1 (6 bases). Deletions cut 2 bases from V and 0 bases from J, with 11 bases between. Germline V gene sequence: CDR1 MNHEY, CDR2 SVGAGI. This CDR3 region has 16 residues. This chain's CDR3 is CASSYGGSSSYNEQFF. The DNA of the CDR3 is TGTGCCAGCAGTTACGGGGGCTCAAGCTCCTACAATGAGCAGTTCTTC.

To note about this clone: The junction departs from germline at one end; a sequencing error may be responsible. The V and J genes are TRBV6-1 and TRBJ2-2, with 16 bases lining up with TRBD2. Germline CDR1 reads MNHNS; CDR2 reads SASEGT. This CDR3 is built from 15 residues. CDR3 sequence: CASSTTGTSGGGLFF. In DNA, the CDR3 is TGTGCCAGCAGTACGACCGGGACTAGCGGGGGGGGGCTGTTTTTT.

This chain uses TRBV7-8 with TRBJ1-2, with D possibly TRBD1 on 5 matching bases. CDR1 and CDR2 from the germline V gene are SGHVS and FQNEAQ. V was pared by 4 bases and J by 4 bases, with 16 bases between. This CDR3 is built from 15 residues. In DNA form, the CDR3 reads TGTGCCAGCAGCTCCGGGATACTGGGACGCTATGGCTACACCTTC. Amino acids: CASSSGILGRYGYTF.

V is TRBV18 and J is TRBJ1-3; no clear D. The ends were cut back, 4 bases at V and 0 bases at J, with 10 bases in the middle. CDR3 size: 15 residues. CDR1 and CDR2 (germline): KGHSH, LQKENI. CDR3 protein: CASSRTRSSGNTIYF. DNA for the CDR3: TGTGCCAGCTCACGCACCAGGAGCTCTGGAAACACCATATATTTT.

There are a few counts of this clone. The chain has TRBV4-1 and TRBJ1-2; D gene uncertain. V shed 0 bases and J shed 7 bases, with 3 bases lying between them. This CDR3 comprises 11 residues. Germline V gene sequence: CDR1 MGHRA, CDR2 YSYEKL. The CDR3 coding sequence is TGCGCCAGCAGCCAAGATCGTGGCTACACCTTC. Translated: CASSQDRGYTF.

This sequence joins TRBV29-1 and TRBJ2-7, with D unclear. The CDR3 runs to 12 residues. The V end lost 5 bases, the J end lost 3 bases, and 11 bases lay between the germline ends. Germline assignment: CDR1 SQVTM and CDR2 ANQGSEA. The CDR3 DNA sequence: TGCAGCGTTACGACGGATAGCTACGAGCAGTACTTC. This translates into CSVTTDSYEQYF.

The CDR3 spells CASSVGAWGNEQFF. The CDR3 DNA reads TGTGCCAGCAGCGTAGGGGCCTGGGGAAATGAGCAGTTCTTC. J is TRBJ2-1 and V is TRBV9; D not resolved. The CDR3 runs to 14 residues. The germline V and J ends were trimmed by 0 bases and 7 bases, with 11 bases remaining between them. CDR1 and CDR2 from the germline V gene are SGDLS and YYNGEE.

Only a few counts were recorded for this clone. The J gene is TRBJ1-1, the V gene TRBV11-2; D is unresolved. CDR3 length: 16 residues. Between the trimmed V and J ends, which lost 2 bases and 1 base, there was a span of 14 bases. The germline V gene has CDR1 SGHAT and CDR2 FQNNGV. The CDR3 here is CASSLTVLGRNTEAFF. The CDR3 nucleotides are TGTGCCAGCAGCTTAACCGTCCTCGGCAGGAACACTGAAGCTTTCTTT.

This clone has just one count. This chain connects TRBV4-1 to TRBJ2-5; D possibly matches TRBD1 or TRBD2 (5 bases each). The CDR3 has 16 amino acids. The V gene's germline CDR1 is MGHRA and CDR2 YSYEKL. Trimming stripped 3 bases from V and 4 bases from J, with 18 bases between. Here the CDR3 reads CASSQGWQAGGETQYF. The CDR3 nucleotides are TGCGCCAGCAGCCAGGGGTGGCAGGCTGGGGGAGAGACCCAGTACTTC.